A selection of T cell receptor beta chains follows, all from one sample in a study of OX40 agonist ivuxolimab in advanced cancers. TCRdb's copy holds only in-frame clones and misses some; the assay was immunoSEQ multiplex PCR. The table includes around 40,000 clones, 70% to 85% detected once. Source: CD4+ or CD8+ T cells sorted from blood, taken in a trial of the OX40 agonist ivuxolimab. Receptor source: an adult with an advanced solid tumor such as melanoma, head and neck, liver or kidney cancer. The CDR3 runs from the conserved cysteine through the conserved F or W. The order of the fields is J gene, clone size, D gene, V gene, CDR3 protein, CDR3 DNA. A D gene is named only where the DNA matches it firmly. Clone size is stated in some rows and not others, as once, few, many or a class when expanded.

j_call: TRBJ1-1; clone_size: -; d_call: -; v_call: TRBV6-6; cdr3_aa: CASSYGSSGVAFF; cdr3_nt: TGTGCCAGCAGTTACGGGTCATCGGGGGTTGCTTTCTTT
j_call: TRBJ2-1; clone_size: -; d_call: -; v_call: TRBV6-6; cdr3_aa: CASSNPFGGLYEQFF; cdr3_nt: TGTGCCAGCAGTAACCCTTTCGGGGGGCTATATGAGCAGTTCTTC
j_call: TRBJ1-2; clone_size: -; d_call: -; v_call: TRBV9; cdr3_aa: CASGTWGDSGYGYTF; cdr3_nt: TGTGCCAGCGGGACTTGGGGGGATTCCGGCTATGGCTACACCTTC
j_call: TRBJ1-4; clone_size: -; d_call: TRBD1; v_call: TRBV7-2; cdr3_aa: CASSKGQENEKLFF; cdr3_nt: TGTGCCAGCAGCAAGGGACAGGAAAATGAAAAACTGTTTTTT
j_call: TRBJ1-5; clone_size: once; d_call: TRBD1; v_call: TRBV5-1; cdr3_aa: CASRPYGTVGEPQHF; cdr3_nt: TGCGCCAGCAGACCGTACGGGACAGTCGGGGAGCCCCAGCATTTT
j_call: TRBJ2-7; clone_size: -; d_call: -; v_call: TRBV5-4; cdr3_aa: CASSLGLGEQYF; cdr3_nt: TGTGCCAGCAGCTTGGGACTCGGCGAGCAGTACTTC
j_call: TRBJ2-3; clone_size: -; d_call: TRBD2; v_call: TRBV7-3; cdr3_aa: CASSFSGGHTDTQYF; cdr3_nt: TGTGCCAGCAGCTTTAGCGGGGGGCACACAGATACGCAGTATTTT
j_call: TRBJ1-1; clone_size: -; d_call: -; v_call: TRBV7-9; cdr3_aa: CASSRGQNTEAFF; cdr3_nt: TGTGCCAGCAGTCGAGGCCAAAACACTGAAGCTTTCTTT
j_call: TRBJ1-2; clone_size: -; d_call: -; v_call: TRBV4-2; cdr3_aa: CASSQGGSSYGYTF; cdr3_nt: TGTGCCAGCAGCCAAGGGGGTTCCTCCTATGGCTACACCTTC
j_call: TRBJ1-4; clone_size: -; d_call: -; v_call: TRBV19; cdr3_aa: CASTEGGMGKLFF; cdr3_nt: TGTGCCAGTACCGAAGGGGGGATGGGAAAACTGTTTTTT
j_call: TRBJ2-3; clone_size: -; d_call: -; v_call: TRBV21-1; cdr3_aa: CASSKVSYTDTQYF; cdr3_nt: TGTGCCAGCAGCAAAGTCAGCTACACAGATACGCAGTATTTT
j_call: TRBJ2-1; clone_size: -; d_call: -; v_call: TRBV7-2; cdr3_aa: CASSLASGFDEQFF; cdr3_nt: TGTGCCAGCAGCTTAGCCTCAGGGTTTGATGAGCAGTTCTTC
j_call: TRBJ2-1; clone_size: -; d_call: TRBD2; v_call: TRBV18; cdr3_aa: CASSPTSGGYNEQFF; cdr3_nt: TGTGCCAGCTCACCGACTAGCGGGGGCTACAATGAGCAGTTCTTC
j_call: TRBJ1-3; clone_size: -; d_call: -; v_call: TRBV9; cdr3_aa: CASSVTLGNGAGNTIYF; cdr3_nt: TGTGCCAGCAGCGTGACACTGGGGAATGGGGCTGGAAACACCATATATTTT
j_call: TRBJ2-5; clone_size: -; d_call: -; v_call: TRBV21-1; cdr3_aa: CASSKSYWLAGDSGGETQYF; cdr3_nt: TGTGCCAGCAGCAAAAGCTATTGGCTAGCGGGGGACTCGGGAGGAGAGACCCAGTACTTC
j_call: TRBJ1-2; clone_size: -; d_call: -; v_call: TRBV7-2; cdr3_aa: CASSLMGVGGYTF; cdr3_nt: TGTGCCAGCAGCTTAATGGGCGTGGGTGGCTACACCTTC
j_call: TRBJ1-2; clone_size: -; d_call: TRBD1; v_call: TRBV2; cdr3_aa: CASRGGQGRYYGYTF; cdr3_nt: TGTGCCAGCAGGGGAGGACAGGGTAGATACTATGGCTACACCTTC
j_call: TRBJ1-4; clone_size: -; d_call: TRBD1; v_call: TRBV5-1; cdr3_aa: CASTGQGGSNEKLFF; cdr3_nt: TGCGCCAGCACCGGACAGGGAGGGTCTAATGAAAAACTGTTTTTT
j_call: TRBJ2-7; clone_size: -; d_call: -; v_call: TRBV4-2; cdr3_aa: CASSQEWRAFYEQYF; cdr3_nt: TGTGCCAGCAGCCAAGAGTGGAGGGCATTCTACGAGCAGTACTTC
j_call: TRBJ1-6; clone_size: -; d_call: -; v_call: TRBV5-8; cdr3_aa: CASSPRGISYNSPLHF; cdr3_nt: TGTGCCAGCAGCCCCCGGGGAATCTCCTATAATTCACCCCTCCACTTT
j_call: TRBJ1-6; clone_size: -; d_call: -; v_call: TRBV25-1; cdr3_aa: CASSEQQGRNSPLHF; cdr3_nt: TGTGCCAGCAGTGAGCAACAGGGCCGGAATTCACCCCTCCACTTT
j_call: TRBJ1-2; clone_size: -; d_call: -; v_call: TRBV5-1; cdr3_aa: CASSTNRDGYTF; cdr3_nt: TGCGCCAGCAGCACAAACAGGGATGGCTACACCTTC
j_call: TRBJ2-3; clone_size: -; d_call: -; v_call: TRBV19; cdr3_aa: CASSIDNADTQYF; cdr3_nt: TGTGCCAGTAGTATAGATAATGCAGATACGCAGTATTTT
j_call: TRBJ1-1; clone_size: -; d_call: TRBD1; v_call: TRBV29-1; cdr3_aa: CSVIAGGRTEAFF; cdr3_nt: TGCAGCGTTATTGCAGGGGGTCGGACTGAAGCTTTCTTT
j_call: TRBJ1-1; clone_size: -; d_call: -; v_call: TRBV6-4; cdr3_aa: CASSAVRGSEAFF; cdr3_nt: TGTGCCAGCAGTGCCGTTAGAGGTTCTGAAGCTTTCTTT
j_call: TRBJ2-7; clone_size: -; d_call: TRBD2; v_call: TRBV6-5; cdr3_aa: CASSYFSGGPFYEQYF; cdr3_nt: TGTGCCAGCAGTTACTTTAGCGGGGGCCCCTTCTACGAGCAGTACTTC
j_call: TRBJ1-1; clone_size: -; d_call: -; v_call: TRBV7-8; cdr3_aa: CASSTERGRWTEAFF; cdr3_nt: TGTGCCAGCAGCACTGAACGGGGACGGTGGACTGAAGCTTTCTTT
j_call: TRBJ2-7; clone_size: -; d_call: TRBD1; v_call: TRBV27; cdr3_aa: CASRTGVTSYEQYF; cdr3_nt: TGTGCCAGCAGGACAGGGGTAACTTCCTACGAGCAGTACTTC
j_call: TRBJ2-2; clone_size: once; d_call: TRBD2; v_call: TRBV4-1; cdr3_aa: CASSQDGAGGGTGELFF; cdr3_nt: TGCGCCAGCAGCCAAGATGGAGCGGGGGGAGGCACCGGGGAGCTGTTTTTT
j_call: TRBJ1-5; clone_size: -; d_call: TRBD1; v_call: TRBV6-1; cdr3_aa: CASSGFKGWDSDSNQPQHF; cdr3_nt: TGTGCCAGCAGTGGGTTTAAGGGGTGGGACAGTGATAGCAATCAGCCCCAGCATTTT
j_call: TRBJ2-2; clone_size: -; d_call: TRBD1; v_call: TRBV6-6; cdr3_aa: CASGDRGLRELFF; cdr3_nt: TGTGCCAGCGGGGACAGGGGGCTCCGGGAGCTGTTTTTT
j_call: TRBJ2-4; clone_size: -; d_call: -; v_call: TRBV5-1; cdr3_aa: CASTLGKGEGAKNIQYF; cdr3_nt: TGCGCCAGCACCTTAGGAAAGGGGGAGGGAGCGAAAAACATTCAGTACTTC
j_call: TRBJ1-2; clone_size: few; d_call: -; v_call: TRBV30; cdr3_aa: CAWSNRTGYTF; cdr3_nt: TGTGCCTGGAGTAACAGGACTGGCTACACCTTC
j_call: TRBJ2-7; clone_size: -; d_call: -; v_call: TRBV15; cdr3_aa: CATSREDTYEQYF; cdr3_nt: TGTGCCACCAGCAGAGAGGACACCTACGAGCAGTACTTC
j_call: TRBJ2-3; clone_size: -; d_call: TRBD2; v_call: TRBV5-1; cdr3_aa: CASSLVSLAGGFTDTQYF; cdr3_nt: TGCGCCAGCAGCCTTGTGTCCTTAGCGGGGGGCTTCACAGATACGCAGTATTTT
j_call: TRBJ2-7; clone_size: -; d_call: TRBD2; v_call: TRBV6-5; cdr3_aa: CASWNGGAAYEQYF; cdr3_nt: TGTGCCAGCTGGAACGGGGGGGCCGCCTACGAGCAGTACTTC
j_call: TRBJ2-7; clone_size: -; d_call: -; v_call: TRBV10-2; cdr3_aa: CASKPGLSSYEQYF; cdr3_nt: TGCGCCAGCAAGCCGGGACTGAGCTCCTACGAGCAGTACTTC
j_call: TRBJ2-1; clone_size: -; d_call: TRBD1; v_call: TRBV27; cdr3_aa: CASRRAGTGYNEQFF; cdr3_nt: TGTGCCAGCAGAAGAGCCGGGACAGGGTACAATGAGCAGTTCTTC
j_call: TRBJ2-1; clone_size: -; d_call: -; v_call: TRBV29-1; cdr3_aa: CSVATGTGGWPFF; cdr3_nt: -
j_call: TRBJ1-2; clone_size: -; d_call: -; v_call: TRBV4-1; cdr3_aa: CASSPLQQGIGGYTF; cdr3_nt: TGCGCCAGCAGCCCTTTGCAGCAGGGAATTGGTGGCTACACCTTC
j_call: TRBJ1-2; clone_size: -; d_call: -; v_call: TRBV19; cdr3_aa: CASSIEVSNYGYTF; cdr3_nt: TGTGCCAGTAGTATTGAAGTGTCTAACTATGGCTACACCTTC
j_call: TRBJ2-5; clone_size: -; d_call: TRBD2; v_call: TRBV5-1; cdr3_aa: CASSLALAAQETQYF; cdr3_nt: TGCGCCAGCAGCTTGGCGCTAGCGGCCCAAGAGACCCAGTACTTC
j_call: TRBJ1-4; clone_size: few; d_call: TRBD1; v_call: TRBV5-1; cdr3_aa: CASSLVGGATEKLFF; cdr3_nt: TGCGCCAGCAGTTTGGTAGGGGGCGCTACTGAAAAACTGTTTTTT
j_call: TRBJ1-1; clone_size: -; d_call: -; v_call: TRBV7-9; cdr3_aa: CASTLGARVGNTEAFF; cdr3_nt: TGTGCCAGCACCCTTGGGGCTCGGGTTGGAAACACTGAAGCTTTCTTT
j_call: TRBJ1-5; clone_size: few; d_call: -; v_call: TRBV4-1; cdr3_aa: CASSQAVGGLEPQHF; cdr3_nt: TGCGCCAGCAGCCAAGCGGTCGGGGGTCTAGAGCCCCAGCATTTT
j_call: TRBJ2-5; clone_size: -; d_call: -; v_call: TRBV9; cdr3_aa: CASSPWDGETQYF; cdr3_nt: TGTGCCAGCAGCCCCTGGGACGGGGAGACCCAGTACTTC
j_call: TRBJ1-2; clone_size: -; d_call: TRBD1; v_call: TRBV5-1; cdr3_aa: CASSLGTTGGSYGYTF; cdr3_nt: TGCGCCAGCAGCTTGGGGACCACAGGGGGGAGCTATGGCTACACCTTC
j_call: TRBJ1-2; clone_size: -; d_call: TRBD1; v_call: TRBV29-1; cdr3_aa: CSVEQGGGYTF; cdr3_nt: TGCAGCGTTGAACAGGGGGGAGGCTACACCTTC
j_call: TRBJ2-1; clone_size: -; d_call: TRBD2; v_call: TRBV7-6; cdr3_aa: CASSLGVAGGDNEQFF; cdr3_nt: TGTGCCAGCAGCTTAGGAGTAGCGGGGGGTGACAATGAGCAGTTCTTC
j_call: TRBJ2-7; clone_size: -; d_call: -; v_call: TRBV5-4; cdr3_aa: CASSMGGSYEQYF; cdr3_nt: TGTGCCAGCAGCATGGGCGGCTCCTACGAGCAGTACTTC